This T cell receptor (beta chain) stems from a study of Graves' ophthalmopathy and Graves' hyperthyroidism. Study-level information: Hyperthyroidism qualified as stable when ophthalmopathy did not develop within 18 months of follow-up. Study observations and caveats: Using 13 signatures, a model distinguished ophthalmopathy from stable hyperthyroidism, reaching about 89% sensitivity and 81.08% specificity.

RNA transcripts served as template for amplifying TCR beta CDR3 sequences. Second-round multiplex PCR came after first-round RT-PCR with HTBI primers. MiXCR, applied by TCRdb to the multiplex PCR reads, yields one record per CDR3 protein. The sample holds around 1,200,000 distinct CDR3 sequences, about 35% seen once. Trimming took off 4 bases at V and 6 bases at J, with 19 bases between the two ends. This CDR3 spans 15 amino acids. Germline V gene sequence: CDR1 SGHRS, CDR2 YFSETQ. The study recruited hyperthyroidism patients aged 18 to 65 who were newly diagnosed, under 2 months' duration. This clonotype turned up a few times. The antigen is not known.

The V gene is TRBV5-1, the J gene TRBJ1-2; tentatively, D is TRBD1 (6 bases). Sequencing was carried out using peripheral blood or thyroid tissue (not recorded which). The TCR sequence derives from an adult man with Graves' hyperthyroidism. DNA of the CDR3: TGCGCCAGCAGCCCAAGCTCATTGGCAGGGGATGGCTACACCTTC. Translated, it gives CASSPSSLAGDGYTF.